This paragraph covers one T cell receptor (beta chain) sequence. The antigen is not known. Here immunoSEQ multiplex PCR was the method, and the copy in TCRdb shows in-frame clones only, minus some. Of around 110,000 clones in the sample, roughly 93% were seen once. The sample is drawn from a study of T cell responses to AZD1222 COVID-19 vaccine. Study-wide points: The study reported that nearly half of spike-specific TCRs target unmutated variant regions.

This CDR3 comprises 13 residues. V lost 3 bases to trimming and J lost 8 bases, with 13 bases between them. The germline V gene encodes CDR1 MNHNS and CDR2 SASEGT. The sample was peripheral blood, taken 28 days after the second AZD1222 dose. The chain has TRBV6-1 and TRBJ1-2, with D perhaps TRBD1 (6 bases). This clonotype was obtained from an adult who received the AZD1222 COVID-19 vaccine. This chain's CDR3 is CASSEAGVSGYTF. The CDR3 bases are TGTGCCAGCAGTGAGGCAGGGGTAAGCGGCTACACCTTC.